This passage covers 3 T cell receptor beta chains from one sample sequenced in a study of blood T cell repertoires in COVID-19. Only in-frame clones appear in the TCRdb table, and some are missing; sequencing was by immunoSEQ multiplex PCR. The repertoire holds about 250,000 clones, with roughly 88% as singletons. Sample: PBMCs or T cells enriched from blood (not recorded which). The receptors were sampled from a woman aged 25 to 45 who had recovered from COVID-19.

V and J are TRBV7-2 and TRBJ1-1; unclear D gene. This CDR3 comprises 12 residues. CDR1 and CDR2 from the germline V gene are SGHTA and FQGNSA. Trimming stripped 5 bases from V and 0 bases from J, with 4 bases between. Here the CDR3 reads CASSRMNTEAFF. CDR3 nucleotide sequence: TGTGCCAGCAGCCGTATGAACACTGAAGCTTTCTTT.

The chain couples TRBV12-3 or TRBV12-4 to TRBJ1-4, with 8 bases aligning to TRBD1. This CDR3 region has 13 residues. Unmatched junction bases numbered 0, after V lost 8 bases and J lost 1 base. The CDR3 DNA reads TGTGCCAGCGGACAGGGAACTAATGAAAAACTGTTTTTT. Protein sequence: CASGQGTNEKLFF.

The chain joins TRBV30 to TRBJ2-7; D is perhaps TRBD2 (7 bases). Trimming took off 3 bases at V and 3 bases at J, with 15 bases between the two ends. CDR3 length equals 14 residues. Germline CDR1 GTSNPN, CDR2 SVGIG (reference sequence). CDR3 sequence (DNA): TGTGCCTGGAGGTTACGGGGGGCCGGCTACGAGCAGTACTTC. Protein sequence: CAWRLRGAGYEQYF.